This T cell receptor (beta chain) stems from a study of blood T cell repertoires in COVID-19. The CDR3 has 15 amino acids. Germline values: CDR1 SGHNT, CDR2 YYREEE (reference sequence). Unmatched junction bases numbered 3, after V lost 3 bases and J lost 1 base. Per the original data handling: Amplified reference gene primers provided the basis for estimating nucleated cell counts. This table comes from immunoSEQ multiplex PCR, and its TCRdb copy is limited to in-frame clones, with some not included. Clone size and V and J calls were adopted from that table, with D and trimming inferred from the DNA. The sample includes around 210,000 clones, over 75% of them seen just once. Seattle cases were enrolled at active infection and followed longitudinally.

The sequenced sample was peripheral blood. This clonotype was sampled from a man in his forties or fifties with COVID-19, enrolled during active disease. V usage is TRBV5-4 and J usage is TRBJ2-5, with TRBD2 matching 10 bases. CDR3 residues: CASSSKREGQETQYF. The DNA of the CDR3 is TGTGCCAGCAGCTCCAAGCGGGAGGGCCAAGAGACCCAGTACTTC.